These 27 T cell receptor beta chains were all obtained from the same sample, sequenced in a study of blood T cell repertoires in COVID-19. This table comes from immunoSEQ multiplex PCR, and its TCRdb copy is limited to in-frame clones, with some not included. This table has 200,000 to 300,000 clones, 85% to 95% appearing once. Material: peripheral blood. These receptors were obtained from a young man with COVID-19, enrolled during active disease.

This chain uses TRBV3-1 (or the pseudogene TRBV3-2) with TRBJ1-1; TRBD1 matches at 7 bases. The CDR3 covers 17 residues. Germline assignment: CDR1 LGHDT and CDR2 YNNKEL (reference sequence). V lost 3 bases to trimming and J lost 10 bases; unmatched junction nucleotides: 20. The CDR3 region is CASSQSLGRGRFIGAFF. CDR3 nucleotides: TGTGCCAGCAGCCAGTCGCTCGGGAGGGGGCGGTTTATCGGAGCTTTCTTT.

This clone was recorded only once. The chain uses TRBV7-6 and TRBJ2-7, with 13 bases matching TRBD2. The CDR3 spans 16 residues. CDR1 is SGHVS, CDR2 FNYEAQ, per germline. Unmatched junction bases numbered 3, after V lost 4 bases and J lost 0 bases. The CDR3 nucleotides read TGTGCCAGCAGCTCGGGACTAGCGGGGAGCTCCTACGAGCAGTACTTC. Its protein is CASSSGLAGSSYEQYF.

V usage is TRBV7-6 and J usage is TRBJ1-2; 7 bases are a match to TRBD1. This CDR3 is built from 16 residues. The J segment lost 4 bases and the V segment lost 5 bases, leaving 13 bases of the junction unmatched. Germline values: CDR1 SGHVS, CDR2 FNYEAQ. In DNA, the CDR3 is TGTGCCAGCAGCGAATACGGGACAGCTAAAACCTATGGCTACACCTTC. Its protein product is CASSEYGTAKTYGYTF.

The V and J genes are TRBV19 and TRBJ2-7; TRBD1 matches 9 bases. The CDR3 is made up of 15 amino acids. Looked up from germline, CDR1 is LNHDA and CDR2 is SQIVND (reference sequence). J gave up 5 bases and V 4 bases, and 9 bases lay outside the gene matches. This CDR3 reads CASSNFRDRDNEQYF. The DNA of the CDR3 is TGTGCCAGTAGTAACTTCCGGGACAGGGACAACGAGCAGTACTTC.

The genes are TRBV7-9 and TRBJ1-1; D is ambiguous. The CDR3 contains 14 residues. Germline loops: CDR1 SEHNR, CDR2 FQNEAQ (reference sequence). V lost 0 bases and J 2 bases, leaving 7 bases between the germline ends. The CDR3 here is CASSLAAVNTEAFF. In DNA, the CDR3 is TGTGCCAGCAGCTTAGCGGCCGTCAACACTGAAGCTTTCTTT.

The CDR3 loop is CASSQGQGANQPQHF. CDR3 nucleotides: TGCGCCAGCAGCCAAGGACAGGGGGCCAATCAGCCCCAGCATTTT. The chain carries TRBV4-1 and TRBJ1-5; 10 nucleotides line up with TRBD1. After removal of 1 base from V and 3 bases from J, the junction contained 0 bases not matched to a gene. The length of the CDR3 is 15 residues. The germline gives CDR1 MGHRA, CDR2 YSYEKL.

The chain uses TRBV6-5 and TRBJ2-7, with D perhaps matching TRBD2 (5 bases). CDR1 and CDR2 from the germline V gene are MNHEY and SVGAGI. The V end lost 0 bases, the J end lost 3 bases, and 15 bases lay between the germline ends. CDR3 length: 16 residues. This CDR3 is CASSYSGRGIGYEQYF. The CDR3 bases are TGTGCCAGCAGTTACTCGGGCCGAGGGATAGGCTACGAGCAGTACTTC.

The chain carries TRBV10-3 and TRBJ1-2, with 11 nucleotides matching TRBD1. The germline gives CDR1 ENHRY, CDR2 SYGVKD. V shed 0 bases, J shed 4 bases, and the junction held 4 bases outside the gene matches. The CDR3 contains 16 residues. The DNA of the CDR3 is TGTGCCATCAGTGAGTCGGGGGACAGGGGGGTCTATGGCTACACCTTC. Encoded protein: CAISESGDRGVYGYTF.

The chain has TRBV10-2 and TRBJ1-2; 7 bases are a match to TRBD1. V lost 4 bases to trimming and J lost 12 bases; unmatched junction nucleotides: 11. Germline CDR1 is WSHSY and CDR2 is SAAADI. The CDR3 length is 13 residues. CDR3 residues: CASSGQTGQRNTF. The CDR3 bases are TGCGCCAGCAGTGGGCAGACAGGGCAGAGGAACACCTTC.

The gene calls are TRBV11-2 and TRBJ1-1; 9 nucleotides agree with TRBD1. Germline V lookup: CDR1 SGHAT, CDR2 FQNNGV. The CDR3 spans 14 residues. The J segment lost 5 bases and the V segment lost 6 bases, leaving 7 bases of the junction unmatched. This CDR3 reads CASRLGQGLTEAFF. DNA for the CDR3: TGTGCCAGCAGGTTGGGACAGGGATTGACTGAAGCTTTCTTT. The full variable domain, with the rest looked up from reference TRBV11-2 and TRBJ1-1, is EAGVAQSPRYKIIEKRQSVAFWCNPISGHATLYWYQQILGQGPKLLIQFQNNGVVDDSQLPKDRFSAERLKGVDSTLKIQPAKLEDSAVYLCASRLGQGLTEAFFGQGTRLTVV.

CDR3 residues: CASSPGQRAGANVLTF. In DNA, the CDR3 is TGTGCCAGCAGCCCGGGACAGAGGGCCGGGGCCAACGTCCTGACTTTC. The V and J genes are TRBV11-2 and TRBJ2-6; the match to TRBD1 covers 7 bases. The length of the CDR3 is 16 residues. Trimming removed 5 bases from V and 4 bases from J; junction bases left unmatched: 8. Germline CDR1 is SGHAT and CDR2 is FQNNGV.

The chain uses TRBV5-6 and TRBJ1-1, with a possible D match to TRBD1 (6 bases). V dropped 4 bases and J dropped 2 bases, with 12 bases sitting between them. This CDR3 is 14 amino acids long. Germline CDR1 reads SGHDT; CDR2 reads YYEEEE. As DNA, the CDR3 is TGTGCCAGCAGCAAGGGGGTGGCTAACACTGAAGCTTTCTTT. Translation gives CASSKGVANTEAFF.

DNA for the CDR3: TGTGCCAGCAGCTTAGGCGGAGAACAATATACCGGCTACACCTTC. Its translation is CASSLGGEQYTGYTF. J is TRBJ1-2 and V is TRBV13; no reliable D call. The CDR3 length is 15 residues. Germline CDR1 is PRHDT and CDR2 is FYEKMQ (reference sequence). Trimming left V 0 bases short and J 8 bases short, with 16 bases between. Based on the CDR3 plus reference TRBV13 and TRBJ1-2, the full variable domain is AAGVIQSPRHLIKEKRETATLKCYPIPRHDTVYWYQQGPGQDPQFLISFYEKMQSDKGSIPDRFSAQQFSDYHSELNMSSLELGDSALYFCASSLGGEQYTGYTFGSGTRLTVV.

This sequence joins TRBV21-1 and TRBJ1-2; the table assigns TRBD1, which was not confirmed against the DNA. TRBV21-1 is a pseudogene locus. The CDR3 sequence is 16 residues long. The CDR3: CASSKGKGQGNYGYTF. CDR3 coding DNA: TGTGCCAGCAGCAAAGGGAAGGGACAGGGGAACTATGGCTACACCTTC.

The chain joins TRBV7-7 to TRBJ1-3, with D hard to call. The germline V gene encodes CDR1 SSHAT and CDR2 FNYEAQ (reference sequence). CDR3 length equals 15 residues. The ends were cut back, 1 base at V and 2 bases at J, with 9 bases in the middle. CDR3 nucleotide sequence: TGTGCCAGCAGCTTAGGGCCAAGTACTGGAAACACCATATATTTT. It is translated as CASSLGPSTGNTIYF.

The V gene is TRBV2, the J gene TRBJ1-1; D possibly corresponds to TRBD1 (6 bases). Per germline, CDR1 SNHLY and CDR2 FYNNEI. The CDR3 is 15 amino acids. The germline V and J ends were trimmed by 8 bases and 0 bases, with 16 bases remaining between them. The CDR3 bases are TGTGCCAGCTCGATACAGGGAACCCTGAACACTGAAGCTTTCTTT. Its translation: CASSIQGTLNTEAFF. The full variable domain, rest sourced from reference TRBV2 and TRBJ1-1, is EPEVTQTPSHQVTQMGQEVILRCVPISNHLYFYWYRQILGQKVEFLVSFYNNEISEKSEIFDDQFSVERPDGSNFTLKIRSTKLEDSAMYFCASSIQGTLNTEAFFGQGTRLTVV.

In DNA, the CDR3 is TGTGCCAGCAGCTTAAGTAGCGGGGGGCCAAGGTACCAAGAGACCCAGTACTTC. Protein: CASSLSSGGPRYQETQYF. The rearrangement joins TRBV7-7 to TRBJ2-5, with 10 positions matching TRBD2. With V trimmed by 2 bases and J by 0 bases, 9 bases remained unmatched. The CDR3 has 18 amino acids. Germline V gene sequence: CDR1 SSHAT, CDR2 FNYEAQ (reference sequence).

J is TRBJ2-3 and V is TRBV5-6; 8 nucleotides align to TRBD2. The length of the CDR3 is 14 residues. J was trimmed by 5 bases and V by 2 bases; bases with no gene match: 4. Germline CDR1 SGHDT, CDR2 YYEEEE. The CDR3 here is CASSFPLAGDTQYF. In DNA form, the CDR3 reads TGTGCCAGCAGCTTTCCCCTAGCGGGAGATACGCAGTATTTT.

V gene TRBV15 combines with J gene TRBJ2-1; the D gene is possibly TRBD2 (6 bases). The V gene lost 7 bases and the J gene lost 5 bases, with 12 bases spanning the gap. This CDR3 region has 13 residues. Germline assignment: CDR1 LNHNV and CDR2 YYDKDF (reference sequence). DNA for the CDR3: TGTGCCACCAACAATCGGGGGAACAATGAGCAGTTCTTC. It specifies CATNNRGNNEQFF.

For this clone: Other DNA sequences in this specimen translate into the identical CDR3. The chain links TRBV30 to TRBJ1-6; D not certain. The CDR3 spans 16 residues. From germline, CDR1 is GTSNPN and CDR2 SVGIG (reference sequence). Trimming shortened V by 0 bases and J by 0 bases, and 9 bases separated the two germline ends. The CDR3 loop is CAWSVFDSSYNSPLHF. The CDR3 DNA follows: TGTGCCTGGAGTGTCTTTGATAGCTCCTATAATTCACCCCTCCACTTT.

This chain links TRBV10-1 with TRBJ2-2; D perhaps matches TRBD1 (6 bases). The ends were cut back, 2 bases at V and 6 bases at J, with 13 bases in the middle. The CDR3 sequence is 15 residues long. Germline-derived CDR1 and CDR2 are WNHNN and SYGVQD (reference sequence). The CDR3 sequence: CASSEGAGVPGELFF. CDR3 sequence (DNA): TGCGCCAGCAGTGAGGGCGCAGGGGTCCCCGGGGAGCTGTTTTTT.

The V call is TRBV9, the J call TRBJ1-2; TRBD1 agrees at 9 bases. Germline assignment: CDR1 SGDLS and CDR2 YYNGEE. J gave up 4 bases and V 3 bases, and 4 bases lay outside the gene matches. The CDR3 consists of 14 residues. The CDR3 sequence: CASSAQTGGYGYTF. CDR3 in DNA: TGTGCCAGCAGCGCACAGACAGGGGGCTATGGCTACACCTTC.

The V gene is TRBV3-1 (or the pseudogene TRBV3-2), the J gene TRBJ2-1; TRBD2 matches 12 bases. The trim removed 5 bases at V and 4 bases at J, leaving 6 bases unmatched. Germline CDR1 and CDR2: LGHDT and YNNKEL (reference sequence). This CDR3 is 16 amino acids long. CDR3 nucleotides: TGTGCCAGCAGCGCGACCGGGACTAGCGGGTACAATGAGCAGTTCTTC. Translating gives CASSATGTSGYNEQFF.

V usage is TRBV10-3 and J usage is TRBJ1-1, with D tentatively TRBD1 (5 bases). The ends were cut back, 7 bases at V and 2 bases at J, with 17 bases in the middle. Looked up from germline, CDR1 is ENHRY and CDR2 is SYGVKD. This CDR3 has 15 residues. The CDR3 nucleotides are TGTGCCATCACCGAGGGAGGGACTCACAACACTGAAGCTTTCTTT. Translated, it gives CAITEGGTHNTEAFF.

This chain links TRBV28 with TRBJ1-2; tentatively, D is TRBD1 (5 bases). Trimming pared 5 bases from V and 7 bases from J, leaving 23 bases between. This CDR3 contains 16 residues. Looked up from germline, CDR1 is MDHEN and CDR2 is SYDVKM. The CDR3 DNA is TGTGCCAGCAGTCCCCGGCGGACGGGGGGTCCGAGTGGCTACACCTTC. Its protein is CASSPRRTGGPSGYTF.

This chain uses TRBV11-2 with TRBJ1-1, with 9 bases identical to TRBD1. This CDR3 contains 15 residues. Trimming removed 3 bases from V and 6 bases from J; junction bases left unmatched: 8. The germline V gene encodes CDR1 SGHAT and CDR2 FQNNGV. CDR3 sequence reads: CASSFTGTGYSEAFF. CDR3 sequence (DNA): TGTGCCAGCAGCTTCACCGGGACAGGGTATTCTGAAGCTTTCTTT.

The chain carries TRBV11-2 and TRBJ2-7; 7 positions match TRBD1. The CDR3 is 12 residues long. V dropped 5 bases and J dropped 4; count of bases not matched to a gene: 2. Germline CDR1 and CDR2: SGHAT and FQNNGV. CDR3 DNA sequence: TGTGCCAGCAGCGAGACAGGGTACGAGCAGTACTTC. This codes for CASSETGYEQYF.